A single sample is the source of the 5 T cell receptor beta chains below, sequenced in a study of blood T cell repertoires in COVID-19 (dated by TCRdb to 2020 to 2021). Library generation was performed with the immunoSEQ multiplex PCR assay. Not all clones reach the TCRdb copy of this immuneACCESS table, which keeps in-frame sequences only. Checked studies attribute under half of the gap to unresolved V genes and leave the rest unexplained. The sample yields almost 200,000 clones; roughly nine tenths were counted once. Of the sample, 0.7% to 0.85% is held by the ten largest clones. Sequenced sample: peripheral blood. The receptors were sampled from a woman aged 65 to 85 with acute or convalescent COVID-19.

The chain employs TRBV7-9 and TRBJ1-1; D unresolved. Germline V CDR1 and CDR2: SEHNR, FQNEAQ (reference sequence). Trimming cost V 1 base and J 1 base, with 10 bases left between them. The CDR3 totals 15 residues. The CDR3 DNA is TGTGCCAGCAGCTTAGAGGCGGTTAGGAACACTGAAGCTTTCTTT. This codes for CASSLEAVRNTEAFF.

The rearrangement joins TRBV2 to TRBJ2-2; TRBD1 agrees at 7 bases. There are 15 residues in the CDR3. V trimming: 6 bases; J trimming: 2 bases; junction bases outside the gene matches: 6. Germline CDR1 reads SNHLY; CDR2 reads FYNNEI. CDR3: CASRSGTVNTGELFF. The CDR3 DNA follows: TGTGCCAGCAGGTCCGGGACAGTAAACACCGGGGAGCTGTTTTTT.

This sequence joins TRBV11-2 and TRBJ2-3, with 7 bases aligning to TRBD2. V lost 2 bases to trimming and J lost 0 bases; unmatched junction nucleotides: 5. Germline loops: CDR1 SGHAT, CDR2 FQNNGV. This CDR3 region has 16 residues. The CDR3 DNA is TGTGCCAGCAGCTTATGGGCGGGAGCTAGCACAGATACGCAGTATTTT. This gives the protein CASSLWAGASTDTQYF.

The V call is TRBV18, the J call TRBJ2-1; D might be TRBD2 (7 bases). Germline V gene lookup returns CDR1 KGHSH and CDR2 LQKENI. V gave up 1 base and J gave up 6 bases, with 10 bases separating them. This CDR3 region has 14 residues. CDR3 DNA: TGTGCCAGCTCACCACGGGAGGGGGTCAATGAGCAGTTCTTC. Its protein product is CASSPREGVNEQFF.

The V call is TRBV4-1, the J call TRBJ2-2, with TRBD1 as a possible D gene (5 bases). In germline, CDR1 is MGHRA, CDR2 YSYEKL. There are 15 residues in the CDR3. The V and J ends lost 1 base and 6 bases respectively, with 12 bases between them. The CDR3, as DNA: TGCGCCAGCAGCCAAGTTCAGGGTAGTTCCGGGGAGCTGTTTTTT. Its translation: CASSQVQGSSGELFF.